This T cell receptor (beta chain) was sequenced for a study of metastatic and nonmetastatic thyroid tumors. There are 16 residues in the CDR3. The ends were cut back, 0 bases at V and 2 bases at J, with 15 bases in the middle. Germline V gives CDR1 SGHRS, CDR2 YFSETQ. The authors' processing: In papillary thyroid cancer, a distant-metastasis classifier was built using CDR3 differences across clinicopathological groups. TCRdb redid the clone calls on the PCR reads using MiXCR. For this entry, the V and J calls and clone size follow TCRdb and not the study's own pipeline. Of under 20,000 clones listed, 29% were seen once; the top ten hold about 13%. None of the patients had undergone any treatment ahead of thyroid surgery.

The clonotype comes from a female donor with papillary thyroid cancer or a benign thyroid nodule (not recorded which). Some clones in this sample may be carry-over from other donors' samples. Sequencing was done on a sample of tumor tissue. The V call is TRBV5-1, the J call TRBJ2-7; a weak D match, TRBD1 (6 bases). For the CDR3, the DNA is TGCGCCAGCAGCTTGGTAGTTGACAGGCCTACCTACGAGCAGTACTTC. Its protein is CASSLVVDRPTYEQYF.